Following are 10 T cell receptor beta chains from one sample sequenced in a study of T-cell memory formation after mild COVID-19. TCRdb recomputed calls from the 5' RACE reads with MiXCR, one row per CDR3 protein. Seen here are approximately 340,000 distinct CDR3 sequences, about 16% observed once, and the top ten hold around 20%. Sequenced sample: PBMCs or a T cell subset sorted from them (not recorded which). All receptors come from a man younger than 35 who had mild COVID-19 (a few samples of this study predate the infection). Cell type and time point are not known.

This chain links TRBV5-1 with TRBJ2-3, with TRBD2 as a possible D gene (5 bases). Trimming removed 5 bases from V and 0 bases from J, with 10 bases in between. The V gene's germline CDR1 is SGHRS and CDR2 YFSETQ. CDR3 length equals 14 residues. CDR3 sequence: CASRVTGSTDTQYF. In DNA, the CDR3 is TGCGCCAGCAGAGTGACGGGGAGCACAGATACGCAGTATTTT.

J is TRBJ2-5 and V is TRBV10-3, with TRBD1 matching over 10 bases. Trimming removed 8 bases from V and 2 bases from J; junction bases left unmatched: 2. CDR1 and CDR2 from the germline V gene are ENHRY and SYGVKD. This CDR3 contains 13 residues. The CDR3 spells CAIGTGDQETQYF. Written as DNA, the CDR3 is TGTGCCATCGGGACAGGGGATCAAGAGACCCAGTACTTC.

The table lists this clonotype with a few counts. The chain employs TRBV25-1 and TRBJ2-1; D remains ambiguous. Trimming left V 2 bases short and J 0 bases short, with 8 bases between. Germline values: CDR1 MGHDK, CDR2 SYGVNS. This CDR3 comprises 15 residues. The CDR3, as DNA: TGTGCCAGCAGTGAAGGGCAGTACTCCTACAATGAGCAGTTCTTC. It yields the protein CASSEGQYSYNEQFF.

The chain employs TRBV2 and TRBJ2-7; D ambiguous. V lost 6 bases, J lost 3 bases, and 12 bases lay in between. Germline V CDR1 and CDR2: SNHLY, FYNNEI. The CDR3 contains 13 residues. This CDR3 reads CASRPLSGYEQYV. The DNA of the CDR3 is TGTGCCAGCAGGCCCCTATCGGGCTACGAGCAGTACGTC.

There are a few counts of this clonotype. The J gene is TRBJ2-7, the V gene TRBV5-1; no reliable D call. The CDR3 consists of 13 residues. V was cut by 3 bases and J by 0 bases, with 7 bases left in between. Germline V gene data show CDR1 as SGHRS and CDR2 as YFSETQ. This chain's CDR3 is CASSSLSSYEQYF. Here the CDR3 DNA reads TGCGCCAGCAGCTCCCTCAGCTCCTACGAGCAGTACTTC.

This clonotype was seen only a few times. J is TRBJ2-6 and V is TRBV5-1, with D uncertain. Trimming removed 4 bases at V and 1 base at J, with 12 bases between. Germline-derived CDR1 and CDR2 are SGHRS and YFSETQ. The CDR3 has 16 residues. The CDR3 loop reads CASSPRTDSGANVLTF. In DNA form, the CDR3 reads TGCGCCAGCAGCCCAAGGACGGATTCTGGGGCCAACGTCCTGACTTTC.

The chain joins TRBV7-9 to TRBJ2-5; D is uncertain. V dropped 6 bases and J dropped 3 bases, with 5 bases sitting between them. The CDR3 runs 11 residues. The germline V gene encodes CDR1 SEHNR and CDR2 FQNEAQ (reference sequence). DNA of the CDR3: TGTGCCAGCAGATCAAAAGAGACCCAGTACTTC. Translated: CASRSKETQYF.

This clonotype has a handful of counts. The chain couples TRBV7-9 to TRBJ1-4; D might be TRBD1 (5 bases). Germline CDR1 is SEHNR and CDR2 is FQNEAQ (reference sequence). The CDR3 spans 14 residues. Trimming took off 1 base at V and 8 bases at J, with 11 bases between the two ends. In DNA, the CDR3 is TGTGCCAGCAGCTTAGGCCAGGGCGCCGAAAAACTGTTTTTT. This sequence encodes CASSLGQGAEKLFF.

This clonotype was observed a handful of times. J is TRBJ2-3 and V is TRBV4-2; D not resolved. Trimming cost V 0 bases and J 2 bases, with 12 bases left between them. Looked up from germline, CDR1 is LGHNA and CDR2 is YNFKEQ. The CDR3 sequence is 16 residues long. Written as DNA, the CDR3 is TGTGCCAGCAGCCAAGAACACGTGGACCTCACAGATACGCAGTATTTT. Amino acid sequence: CASSQEHVDLTDTQYF.

This rearrangement joins TRBV5-1 to TRBJ1-1; D is ambiguous. CDR1 and CDR2 from the germline V gene are SGHRS and YFSETQ. Trimming stripped 3 bases from V and 5 bases from J, with 14 bases between. CDR3 size: 14 residues. The DNA for the CDR3 is TGCGCCAGCAGCTCAGGACCCCCGAGGACTGAAGCTTTCTTT. Translated, it gives CASSSGPPRTEAFF.